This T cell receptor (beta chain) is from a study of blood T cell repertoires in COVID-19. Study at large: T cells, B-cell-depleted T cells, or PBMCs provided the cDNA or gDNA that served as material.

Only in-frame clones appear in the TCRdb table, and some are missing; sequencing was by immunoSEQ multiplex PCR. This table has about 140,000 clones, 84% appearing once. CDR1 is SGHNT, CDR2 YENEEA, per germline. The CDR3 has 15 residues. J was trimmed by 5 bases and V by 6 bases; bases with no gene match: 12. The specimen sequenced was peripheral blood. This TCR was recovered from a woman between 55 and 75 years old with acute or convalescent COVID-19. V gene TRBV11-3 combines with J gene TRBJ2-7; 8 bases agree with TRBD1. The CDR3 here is CASREAGTGVNEQYF. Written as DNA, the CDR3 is TGTGCCAGCAGGGAGGCCGGGACAGGAGTTAACGAGCAGTACTTC. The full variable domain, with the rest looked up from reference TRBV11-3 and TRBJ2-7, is EAGVVQSPRYKIIEKKQPVAFWCNPISGHNTLYWYLQNLGQGPELLIRYENEEAVDDSQLPKDRFSAERLKGVDSTLKIQPAELGDSAVYLCASREAGTGVNEQYFGPGTRLTVT.